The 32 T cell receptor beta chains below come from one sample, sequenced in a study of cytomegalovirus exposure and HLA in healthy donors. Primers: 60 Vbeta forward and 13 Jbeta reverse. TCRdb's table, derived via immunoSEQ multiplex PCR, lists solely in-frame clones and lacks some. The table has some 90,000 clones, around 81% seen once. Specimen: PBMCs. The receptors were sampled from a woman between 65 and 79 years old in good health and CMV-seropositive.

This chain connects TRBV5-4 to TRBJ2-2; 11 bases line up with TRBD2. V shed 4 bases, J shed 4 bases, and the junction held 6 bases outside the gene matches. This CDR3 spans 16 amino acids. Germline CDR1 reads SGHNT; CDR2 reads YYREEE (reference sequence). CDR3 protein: CASSTLAGGGTGELFF. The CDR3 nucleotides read TGTGCCAGCAGCACGCTAGCGGGAGGAGGCACCGGGGAGCTGTTTTTT.

CDR3 DNA: TGTGCCAGCAGTTTATCGAGGGCTAGGGCGCGGTATATTGAAGCTTTCTTT. It specifies CASSLSRARARYIEAFF. V gene TRBV27 combines with J gene TRBJ1-1; D is undetermined. V lost 0 bases and J 7 bases, leaving 21 bases between the germline ends. Germline CDR1 is MNHEY and CDR2 is SMNVEV (reference sequence). The CDR3 loop spans 17 amino acids.

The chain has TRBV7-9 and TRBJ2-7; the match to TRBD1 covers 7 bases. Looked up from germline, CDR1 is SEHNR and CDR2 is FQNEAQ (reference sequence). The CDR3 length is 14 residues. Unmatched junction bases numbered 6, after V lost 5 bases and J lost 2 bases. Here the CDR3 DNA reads TGTGCCAGCAGCCGGACAGGTTCAGCCTACGAGCAGTACTTC. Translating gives CASSRTGSAYEQYF.

CDR3: CASSTNSDQPQHF. The CDR3 DNA follows: TGTGCCAGCAGCACCAATTCGGATCAGCCCCAGCATTTT. The chain carries TRBV11-3 and TRBJ1-5; D is ambiguous. This CDR3 is built from 13 residues. Per the germline V gene, CDR1 is SGHNT and CDR2 is YENEEA. Deletions cut 5 bases from V and 5 bases from J, with 10 bases between.

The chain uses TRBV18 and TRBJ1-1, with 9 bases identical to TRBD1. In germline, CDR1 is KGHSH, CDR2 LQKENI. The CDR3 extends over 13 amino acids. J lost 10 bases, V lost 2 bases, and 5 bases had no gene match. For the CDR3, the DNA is TGTGCCAGCTCACCATGGACAGGGGAGACAGCTTTCTTT. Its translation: CASSPWTGETAFF.

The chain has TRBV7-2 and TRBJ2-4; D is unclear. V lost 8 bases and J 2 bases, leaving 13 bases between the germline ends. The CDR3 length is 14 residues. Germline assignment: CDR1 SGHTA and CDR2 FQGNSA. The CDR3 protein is CASQAAGTKNIQYF. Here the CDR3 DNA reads TGTGCCAGCCAGGCTGCCGGAACCAAAAACATTCAGTACTTC.

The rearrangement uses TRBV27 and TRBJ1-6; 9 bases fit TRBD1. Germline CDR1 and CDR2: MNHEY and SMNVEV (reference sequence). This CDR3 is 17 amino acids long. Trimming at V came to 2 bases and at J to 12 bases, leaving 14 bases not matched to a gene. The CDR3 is CASSLGYTGGGSEPLHF. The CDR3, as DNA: TGTGCCAGCAGTTTAGGCTATACAGGGGGCGGTTCAGAACCCCTCCACTTT.

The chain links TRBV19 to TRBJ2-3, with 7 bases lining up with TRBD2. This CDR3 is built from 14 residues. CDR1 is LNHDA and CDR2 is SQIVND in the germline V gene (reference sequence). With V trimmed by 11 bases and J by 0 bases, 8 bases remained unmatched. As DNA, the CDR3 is TGTGCCTCCCGGGCCGGGAGGAGCACAGATACGCAGTATTTT. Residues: CASRAGRSTDTQYF.

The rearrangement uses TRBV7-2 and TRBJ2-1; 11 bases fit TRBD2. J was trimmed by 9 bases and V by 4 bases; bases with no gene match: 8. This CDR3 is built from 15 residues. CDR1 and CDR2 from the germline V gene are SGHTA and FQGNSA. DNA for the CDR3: TGTGCCAGCAGCTCTCGACTAGCGGGACGAAGTGAGCAGTTCTTC. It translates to CASSSRLAGRSEQFF.

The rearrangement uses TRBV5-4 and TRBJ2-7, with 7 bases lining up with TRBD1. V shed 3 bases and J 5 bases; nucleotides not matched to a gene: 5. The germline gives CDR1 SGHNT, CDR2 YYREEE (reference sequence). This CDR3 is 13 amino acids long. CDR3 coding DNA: TGTGCCAGCAGCTCAAGACAGGGTGACGAGCAGTACTTC. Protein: CASSSRQGDEQYF.

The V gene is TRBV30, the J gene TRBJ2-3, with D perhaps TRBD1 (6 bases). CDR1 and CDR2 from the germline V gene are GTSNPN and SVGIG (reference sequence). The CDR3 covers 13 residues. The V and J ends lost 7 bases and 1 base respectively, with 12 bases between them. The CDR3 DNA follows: TGTGCCTTTACAGGGTTGGGCACAGATACGCAGTATTTT. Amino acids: CAFTGLGTDTQYF.

CDR3 amino acids: CAWSVLTGEFSTEAFF. The CDR3 nucleotides read TGTGCCTGGAGTGTACTTACAGGGGAATTCAGCACTGAAGCTTTCTTT. This chain connects TRBV30 to TRBJ1-1; 7 bases are shared with TRBD1. Germline trimming cut 0 bases from V and 4 bases from J; bases unmatched to any gene: 11. Germline assignment: CDR1 GTSNPN and CDR2 SVGIG (reference sequence). This CDR3 contains 16 residues.

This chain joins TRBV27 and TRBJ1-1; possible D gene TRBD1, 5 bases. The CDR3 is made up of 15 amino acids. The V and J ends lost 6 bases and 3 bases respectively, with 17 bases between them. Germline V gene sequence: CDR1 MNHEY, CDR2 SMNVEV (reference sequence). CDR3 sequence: CASSPRAGIDTEAFF. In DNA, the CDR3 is TGTGCCAGCAGCCCCCGTGCAGGGATAGACACTGAAGCTTTCTTT.

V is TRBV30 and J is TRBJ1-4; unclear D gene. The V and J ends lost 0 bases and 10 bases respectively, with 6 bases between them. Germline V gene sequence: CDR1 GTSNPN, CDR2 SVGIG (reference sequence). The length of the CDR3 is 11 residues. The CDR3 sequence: CAWSVSGKLFF. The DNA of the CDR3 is TGTGCCTGGAGTGTCTCAGGAAAACTGTTTTTT. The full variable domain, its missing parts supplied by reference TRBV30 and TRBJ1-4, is SQTIHQWPATLVQPVGSPLSLECTVEGTSNPNLYWYRQAAGRGLQLLFYSVGIGQISSEVPQNLSASRPQDRQFILSSKKLLLSDSGFYLCAWSVSGKLFFGSGTQLSVL.

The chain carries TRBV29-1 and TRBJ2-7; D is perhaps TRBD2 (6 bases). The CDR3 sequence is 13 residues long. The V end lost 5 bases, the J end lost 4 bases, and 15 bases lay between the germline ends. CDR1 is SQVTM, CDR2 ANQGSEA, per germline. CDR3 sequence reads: CSVSDAAGYEQYF. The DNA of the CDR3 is TGCAGCGTTTCGGACGCCGCGGGGTACGAGCAGTACTTC.

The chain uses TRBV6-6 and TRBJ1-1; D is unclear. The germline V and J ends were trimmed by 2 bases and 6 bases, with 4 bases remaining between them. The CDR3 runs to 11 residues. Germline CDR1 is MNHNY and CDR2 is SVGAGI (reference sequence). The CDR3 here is CASSYRAEAFF. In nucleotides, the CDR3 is TGTGCCAGCAGTTACCGGGCTGAAGCTTTCTTT.

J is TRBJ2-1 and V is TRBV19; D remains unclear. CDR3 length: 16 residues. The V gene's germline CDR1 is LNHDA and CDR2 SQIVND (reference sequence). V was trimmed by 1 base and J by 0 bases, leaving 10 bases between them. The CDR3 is CASSIVAVSSYNEQFF. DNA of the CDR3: TGTGCCAGTAGTATAGTAGCTGTGAGCTCCTACAATGAGCAGTTCTTC.

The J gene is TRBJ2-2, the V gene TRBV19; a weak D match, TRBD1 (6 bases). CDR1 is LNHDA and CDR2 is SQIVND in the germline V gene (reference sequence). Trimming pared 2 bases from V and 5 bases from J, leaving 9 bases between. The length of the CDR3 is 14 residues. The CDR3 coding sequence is TGTGCCAGTAGTATATCGCAGGGGACCGGGGAGCTGTTTTTT. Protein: CASSISQGTGELFF.

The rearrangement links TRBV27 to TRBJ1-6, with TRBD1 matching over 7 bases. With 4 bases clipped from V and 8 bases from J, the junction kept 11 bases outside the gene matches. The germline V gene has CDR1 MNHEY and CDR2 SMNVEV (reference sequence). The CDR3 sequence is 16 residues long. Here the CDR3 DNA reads TGTGCCAGCAGTTCCGCAGGGACAGTGGATGATTCACCCCTCCACTTT. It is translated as CASSSAGTVDDSPLHF.

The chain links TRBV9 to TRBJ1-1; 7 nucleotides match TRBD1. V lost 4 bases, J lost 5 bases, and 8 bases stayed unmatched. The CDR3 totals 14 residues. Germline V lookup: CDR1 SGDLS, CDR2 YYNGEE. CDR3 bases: TGTGCCAGCAGCCCGGGACAGTCCCCTACTGAAGCTTTCTTT. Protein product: CASSPGQSPTEAFF.

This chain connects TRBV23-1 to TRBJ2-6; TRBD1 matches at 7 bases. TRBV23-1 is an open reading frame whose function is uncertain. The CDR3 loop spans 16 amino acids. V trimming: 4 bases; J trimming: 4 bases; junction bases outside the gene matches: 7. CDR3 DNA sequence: TGCGCCAGCAGTCGACCGACAGGGTGGGGGGCCAACGTCCTGACTTTC. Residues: CASSRPTGWGANVLTF.

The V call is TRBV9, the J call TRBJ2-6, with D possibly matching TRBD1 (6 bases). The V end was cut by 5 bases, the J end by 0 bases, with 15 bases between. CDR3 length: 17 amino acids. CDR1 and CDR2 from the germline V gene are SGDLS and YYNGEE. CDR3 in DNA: TGTGCCAGCAGTCGCGGACAGCTAAACTCTGGGGCCAACGTCCTGACTTTC. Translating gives CASSRGQLNSGANVLTF.

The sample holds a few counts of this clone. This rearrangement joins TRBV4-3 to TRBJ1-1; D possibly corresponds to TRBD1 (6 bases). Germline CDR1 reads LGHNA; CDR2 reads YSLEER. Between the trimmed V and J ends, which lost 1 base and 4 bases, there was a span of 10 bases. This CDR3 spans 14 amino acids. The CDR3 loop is CASSQADRPTEAFF. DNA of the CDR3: TGCGCCAGCAGCCAAGCTGACAGGCCCACTGAAGCTTTCTTT.

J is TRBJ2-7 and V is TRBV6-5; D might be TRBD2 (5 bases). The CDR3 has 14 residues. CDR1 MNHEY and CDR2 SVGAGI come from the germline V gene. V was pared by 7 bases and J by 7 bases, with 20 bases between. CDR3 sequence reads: CASTTYFEGTEQYF. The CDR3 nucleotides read TGTGCCAGCACGACATATTTTGAGGGTACGGAGCAGTACTTC.

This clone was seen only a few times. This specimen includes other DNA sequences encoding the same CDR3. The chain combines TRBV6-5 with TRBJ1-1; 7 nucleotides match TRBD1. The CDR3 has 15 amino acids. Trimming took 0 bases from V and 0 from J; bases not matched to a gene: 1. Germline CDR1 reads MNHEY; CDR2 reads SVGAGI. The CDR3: CASSYSTGLNTEAFF. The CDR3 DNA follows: TGTGCCAGCAGTTACTCGACAGGGCTGAACACTGAAGCTTTCTTT.

The CDR3 coding sequence is TGTGCCAGCAGCCCATCCCCGACAAACACCGGGGAGCTGTTTTTT. Translating gives CASSPSPTNTGELFF. This chain links TRBV9 with TRBJ2-2; D ambiguous. Per the germline V gene, CDR1 is SGDLS and CDR2 is YYNGEE. This CDR3 is 15 amino acids long. V was shortened by 4 bases and J by 2 bases, with 12 bases between the two germline ends.

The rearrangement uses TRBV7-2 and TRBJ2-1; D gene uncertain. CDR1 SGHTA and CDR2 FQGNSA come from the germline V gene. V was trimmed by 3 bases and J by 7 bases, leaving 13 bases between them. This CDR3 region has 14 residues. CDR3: CASSLRGLMNEQFF. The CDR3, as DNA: TGTGCCAGCAGCTTGAGAGGCCTTATGAATGAGCAGTTCTTC.

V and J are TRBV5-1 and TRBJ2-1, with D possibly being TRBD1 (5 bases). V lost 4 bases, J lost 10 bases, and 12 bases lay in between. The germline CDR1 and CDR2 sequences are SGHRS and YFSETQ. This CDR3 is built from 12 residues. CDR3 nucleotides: TGCGCCAGCAGCGTTTCCCAGGGAGAGCAGTTCTTC. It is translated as CASSVSQGEQFF.

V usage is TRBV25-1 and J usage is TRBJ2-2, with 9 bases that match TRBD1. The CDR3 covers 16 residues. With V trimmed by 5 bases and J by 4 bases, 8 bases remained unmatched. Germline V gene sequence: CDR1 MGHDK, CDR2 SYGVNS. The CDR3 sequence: CASSTRTGEITGELFF. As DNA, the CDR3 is TGTGCCAGCAGTACCCGGACAGGGGAAATCACCGGGGAGCTGTTTTTT.

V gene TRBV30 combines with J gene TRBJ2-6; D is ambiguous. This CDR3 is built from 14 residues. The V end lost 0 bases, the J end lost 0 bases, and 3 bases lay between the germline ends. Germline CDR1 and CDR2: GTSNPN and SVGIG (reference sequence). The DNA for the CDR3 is TGTGCCTGGAGTGTCCGCTCTGGGGCCAACGTCCTGACTTTC. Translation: CAWSVRSGANVLTF.

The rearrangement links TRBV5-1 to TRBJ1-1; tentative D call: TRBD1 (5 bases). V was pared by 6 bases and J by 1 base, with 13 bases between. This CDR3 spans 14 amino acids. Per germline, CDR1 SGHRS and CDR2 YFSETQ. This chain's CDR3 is CASTTREGNTEAFF. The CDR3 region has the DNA TGCGCCAGCACAACCAGGGAAGGGAACACTGAAGCTTTCTTT.

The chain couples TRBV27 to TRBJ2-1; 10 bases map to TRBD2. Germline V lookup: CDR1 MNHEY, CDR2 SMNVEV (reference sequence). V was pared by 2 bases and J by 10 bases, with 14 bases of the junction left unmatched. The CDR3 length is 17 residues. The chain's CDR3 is CASSLTLLSGRAGEQFF. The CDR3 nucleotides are TGTGCCAGCAGTTTAACTTTACTGAGCGGGAGGGCCGGCGAGCAGTTCTTC.